The 28 T cell receptor beta chains reported below all come from one sample, sequenced in a study of blood T cells in healthy people across ages. Next came a second PCR, run for about 7 to 12 cycles, which used a sample-barcoded 5' primer along with a J-beta primer mix. TCRdb reprocessed the 5' RACE reads via MiXCR and lists one record per CDR3 protein. The data hold over 450,000 distinct CDR3 sequences, with nearly 25% observed a single time. This sample was shared with a second study, whose subject was T cells of mothers and their children.

The sequenced material came from blood. The receptors were gathered from a boy aged 5-17 years in good health.

The chain carries TRBV29-1 and TRBJ1-4, with 8 bases lining up with TRBD1. Trimming removed 7 bases from V and 5 bases from J; junction bases left unmatched: 6. CDR1 and CDR2 from the germline V gene are SQVTM and ANQGSEA. This CDR3 comprises 13 residues. CDR3 region: CSACRGPNEKLFF. The CDR3 bases are TGCAGCGCGTGCAGGGGGCCAAATGAAAAACTGTTTTTT.

This clonotype was detected many times. The rearrangement joins TRBV6-1 to TRBJ1-5; 8 positions agree with TRBD1. CDR3 size: 15 residues. Germline lookup yields CDR1 MNHNS and CDR2 SASEGT. The trim removed 6 bases at V and 3 bases at J, leaving 7 bases unmatched. The CDR3 here is CASRADRAINQPQHF. CDR3 coding DNA: TGTGCCAGCAGGGCGGACAGGGCTATCAATCAGCCCCAGCATTTT.

This clonotype was counted ten times or more. This chain connects TRBV20-1 to TRBJ2-7; D gene ambiguous. The germline gives CDR1 DFQATT, CDR2 SNEGSKA (reference sequence). Trimming cost V 3 bases and J 4 bases, with 13 bases left between them. CDR3 size: 13 residues. The CDR3 sequence is CSASSAAVYEQYF. CDR3 in DNA: TGCAGTGCTAGCTCGGCGGCTGTGTACGAGCAGTACTTC.

This clonotype was detected ten times or more. The chain is built from TRBV27 and TRBJ2-5; 8 nucleotides line up with TRBD2. The V gene end was trimmed by 3 bases and the J gene end by 5 bases; junction bases not matched to a gene: 5. CDR1 MNHEY and CDR2 SMNVEV come from the germline V gene (reference sequence). The CDR3 has 14 amino acids. CDR3 DNA sequence: TGTGCCAGCAGTTTCGGGACTAGGAGGGAGACCCAGTACTTC. This gives the protein CASSFGTRRETQYF.

This clonotype has just a few counts. The CDR3 DNA follows: TGTGCCAGCACGAGAGGAGAGACCCAGTACTTC. Translated, it gives CASTRGETQYF. The chain employs TRBV6-5 and TRBJ2-5; D unresolved. V dropped 7 bases and J dropped 4 bases, with 7 bases sitting between them. This CDR3 comprises 11 residues. The V gene's germline CDR1 is MNHEY and CDR2 SVGAGI.

The chain couples TRBV6-1 to TRBJ2-5; TRBD1 is a possible D gene (5 bases). Gene TRBJ2-7 matches the end of the DNA better, so the J call may be wrong. This CDR3 is built from 16 residues. Germline values: CDR1 MNHNS, CDR2 SASEGT. CDR3 region: CASSALTTVVSYEQYF. CDR3 sequence (DNA): TGTGCCAGCAGTGCGTTAACGACAGTAGTTTCCTACGAGCAGTACTTC.

This clonotype was found a few times. The V call is TRBV29-1, the J call TRBJ2-1; 15 nucleotides agree with TRBD2. The germline gives CDR1 SQVTM, CDR2 ANQGSEA. This CDR3 is built from 17 residues. J was trimmed by 1 base and V by 3 bases; bases with no gene match: 4. In DNA, the CDR3 is TGCAGCGTTGAGGGGACTAGCGGGAGGTTATCCTACAATGAGCAGTTCTTC. Translation gives CSVEGTSGRLSYNEQFF.

The chain links TRBV20-1 to TRBJ2-2, with 7 positions matching TRBD2. Germline values: CDR1 DFQATT, CDR2 SNEGSKA (reference sequence). The V and J ends lost 0 bases and 3 bases, in that order; junction bases with no gene match: 7. The CDR3 runs to 16 residues. CDR3 residues: CSARENRTRYTGELFF. The CDR3 region has the DNA TGCAGTGCTAGAGAAAATCGGACTAGATACACCGGGGAGCTGTTTTTT.

The chain uses TRBV5-1 and TRBJ2-3; 9 positions match TRBD2. CDR1 is SGHRS and CDR2 is YFSETQ in the germline V gene. J was trimmed by 3 bases and V by 3 bases; bases with no gene match: 5. The CDR3 length is 15 residues. CDR3 nucleotides: TGCGCCAGCAGCTCTACGACTAGCGGTACAGATACGCAGTATTTT. Translation: CASSSTTSGTDTQYF.

The V and J genes are TRBV19 and TRBJ1-2; D possibly corresponds to TRBD1 (5 bases). The V gene lost 0 bases and the J gene lost 4 bases, with 9 bases spanning the gap. This CDR3 contains 14 residues. CDR1 is LNHDA, CDR2 SQIVND, per germline (reference sequence). CDR3 protein: CASSIEGRGYGYTF. The CDR3 DNA is TGTGCCAGTAGTATAGAGGGACGAGGCTATGGCTACACCTTC.

V is TRBV5-1 and J is TRBJ2-7; D is ambiguous. CDR3 length: 13 amino acids. The ends were cut back, 2 bases at V and 4 bases at J, with 10 bases in the middle. From germline, CDR1 is SGHRS and CDR2 YFSETQ. The CDR3 coding sequence is TGCGCCAGCAGCTTTACAAGACCATACGAGCAGTACTTC. Translated: CASSFTRPYEQYF.

This clonotype appeared a few times. V usage is TRBV5-8 and J usage is TRBJ2-1; unclear D gene. The germline gives CDR1 SGHTS, CDR2 YDEGEE. This CDR3 is 14 amino acids long. V gave up 7 bases and J gave up 4 bases, with 15 bases separating them. CDR3 DNA: TGTGCCAGCCAACTCGGGTCGGATTACAATGAGCAGTTCTTC. Translation: CASQLGSDYNEQFF. Combining the CDR3 with reference TRBV5-8 and TRBJ2-1 gives the whole variable domain EAGVTQSPTHLIKTRGQQATLRCSPISGHTSVYWYQQALGLGLQFLLWYDEGEERNRGNFPPRFSGRQFPNYSSELNVNALELEDSALYLCASQLGSDYNEQFFGPGTRLTVL.

The chain recombines TRBV7-3 with TRBJ2-3, with 10 nucleotides matching TRBD2. Germline V CDR1 and CDR2: SGHTA, FQGTGA. The CDR3 runs to 21 residues. Unmatched junction bases numbered 21, after V lost 4 bases and J lost 2 bases. The CDR3 loop reads CASSSPIMTELAGPYTDTQYF. The CDR3 DNA reads TGTGCCAGCAGCTCCCCGATAATGACAGAACTAGCGGGGCCTTACACAGATACGCAGTATTTT.

Comments on this clonotype: Here the CDR3 omits its conserved ending phenylalanine or tryptophan, so a read error is the likely source. The chain recombines TRBV11-2 with TRBJ2-4, with a weak D call TRBD2 (6 bases). CDR1 is SGHAT, CDR2 FQNNGV, per germline. Deletions cut 8 bases from V and 0 bases from J, with 20 bases between. The CDR3 has 17 residues. CDR3 sequence reads: CASGASDQLLAKNIQYS. For the CDR3, the DNA is TGTGCCAGCGGGGCTAGCGATCAGTTATTAGCCAAAAACATTCAGTACTCC.

The chain uses TRBV7-2 and TRBJ1-4, with a weak D call TRBD1 (5 bases). CDR1 and CDR2 from the germline V gene are SGHTA and FQGNSA. V lost 2 bases and J lost 6, with 10 bases in between. There are 14 residues in the CDR3. CDR3 bases: TGTGCCAGCAGCTTACGGGGGATGGATGAAAAACTGTTTTTT. It is translated as CASSLRGMDEKLFF.

The chain has TRBV4-3 and TRBJ1-4; unclear D gene. The CDR3 consists of 14 residues. V gave up 0 bases and J gave up 4 bases, with 6 bases separating them. Germline V lookup: CDR1 LGHNA, CDR2 YSLEER. The chain's CDR3 is CASSQETDNEKLFF. CDR3 bases: TGCGCCAGCAGCCAAGAAACAGATAATGAAAAACTGTTTTTT.

The sample holds a few counts of this clonotype. The chain uses TRBV4-3 and TRBJ1-4; D might be TRBD1 (5 bases). V shed 4 bases and J shed 5 bases, with 14 bases lying between them. Germline CDR1 LGHNA, CDR2 YSLEER. The length of the CDR3 is 15 residues. The CDR3 sequence: CASSPLGTPNEKLFF. The CDR3 DNA follows: TGCGCCAGCAGCCCCCTGGGGACCCCCAATGAAAAACTGTTTTTT.

The chain uses TRBV7-8 and TRBJ2-5; no definite D call. This CDR3 has 16 amino acids. CDR1 SGHVS and CDR2 FQNEAQ come from the germline V gene. Trimming removed 1 base from V and 2 bases from J, with 14 bases in between. This chain's CDR3 is CASSLGAVGLQETQYF. For the CDR3, the DNA is TGTGCCAGCAGCTTAGGGGCAGTGGGGTTACAAGAGACCCAGTACTTC.

This clonotype occurred a few times. The chain recombines TRBV20-1 with TRBJ2-1, with TRBD1 matching over 10 bases. Germline V gives CDR1 DFQATT, CDR2 SNEGSKA (reference sequence). The CDR3 consists of 13 residues. V shed 7 bases and J 3 bases; nucleotides not matched to a gene: 3. The CDR3 sequence is CSGDRGDYNEQFF. CDR3 DNA sequence: TGCAGTGGGGACAGGGGTGACTACAATGAGCAGTTCTTC.

The chain has TRBV7-3 and TRBJ2-6; no reliable D call. The CDR3 runs to 15 residues. The V and J ends lost 5 bases and 1 base respectively, with 9 bases between them. In germline, CDR1 is SGHTA, CDR2 FQGTGA. The CDR3 nucleotides are TGTGCCAGCAGCCCACTCGTATCTGGGGCCAACGTCCTGACTTTC. This encodes CASSPLVSGANVLTF.

V and J are TRBV6-2 or TRBV6-3 and TRBJ1-4; no definite D call. V lost 2 bases and J 6 bases, leaving 10 bases between the germline ends. The CDR3 has 14 residues. The germline V gene encodes CDR1 MNHEY and CDR2 SVGEGT. The CDR3 DNA reads TGTGCCAGCAGTTACCTGGGCAACTATGAAAAACTGTTTTTT. Protein: CASSYLGNYEKLFF.

This clonotype was counted between two and nine times. The gene calls are TRBV27 and TRBJ2-1, with D perhaps TRBD1 (6 bases). Gene TRBJ2-7 matches the end of the DNA better, so the J call may be wrong. This CDR3 spans 14 amino acids. Looked up from germline, CDR1 is MNHEY and CDR2 is SMNVEV (reference sequence). The CDR3 loop is CASSLNRDTYEQYF. For the CDR3, the DNA is TGTGCCAGCAGTTTAAACAGGGATACCTACGAGCAGTACTTC.

This clonotype appeared a few times. J is TRBJ2-3 and V is TRBV29-1; 8 bases map to TRBD2. V lost 6 bases and J lost 2; bases outside the gene matches: 4. Germline V gene lookup returns CDR1 SQVTM and CDR2 ANQGSEA. This CDR3 has 13 residues. Here the CDR3 reads CSVGGANTDTQYF. The CDR3 DNA sequence: TGCAGCGTCGGGGGGGCAAACACAGATACGCAGTATTTT.

The chain carries TRBV10-3 and TRBJ2-7; D is ambiguous. The CDR3 contains 14 residues. In germline, CDR1 is ENHRY, CDR2 SYGVKD. V was trimmed by 2 bases and J by 0 bases, leaving 8 bases between them. The CDR3 coding sequence is TGTGCCATCAGTGAGGGGCTCCTCTCCTACGAGCAGTACTTC. This codes for CAISEGLLSYEQYF.

There are many counts of this clonotype. CDR3 DNA sequence: TGCGCCAGCAGCTTGGTCACAGATACGCAGTATTTT. This encodes CASSLVTDTQYF. This sequence joins TRBV5-1 and TRBJ2-3; D gene uncertain. CDR1 and CDR2 (germline): SGHRS, YFSETQ. V lost 0 bases and J 2 bases, leaving 1 base between the germline ends. The CDR3 runs 12 residues.

The chain couples TRBV28 to TRBJ2-7; tentative D call: TRBD1 (6 bases). This CDR3 contains 15 residues. Trimming stripped 6 bases from V and 5 bases from J, with 20 bases between. CDR1 is MDHEN, CDR2 SYDVKM, per germline. The CDR3: CASSLPEGGGHEQYF. CDR3 sequence (DNA): TGTGCCAGCAGCCTTCCGGAAGGGGGTGGCCACGAGCAGTACTTC.

The J gene is TRBJ2-3, the V gene TRBV7-6; tentatively, D is TRBD2 (5 bases). Trimming removed 6 bases from V and 4 bases from J, with 26 bases in between. Germline V gene lookup returns CDR1 SGHVS and CDR2 FNYEAQ. The CDR3 totals 18 residues. CDR3 in amino acids: CASSYSTKTGSSPDTQYF. The CDR3 DNA follows: TGTGCCAGCAGTTATTCAACAAAAACGGGGAGTAGTCCAGATACGCAGTATTTT. Together with reference TRBV7-6 and TRBJ2-3, the CDR3 gives the full variable domain: GAGVSQSPRYKVTKRGQDVALRCDPISGHVSLYWYRQALGQGPEFLTYFNYEAQQDKSGLPNDRFSAERPEGSISTLTIQRTEQRDSAMYRCASSYSTKTGSSPDTQYFGPGTRLTVL.

The rearrangement links TRBV20-1 to TRBJ2-3; 7 bases fit TRBD2. The CDR3 covers 15 residues. CDR1 DFQATT and CDR2 SNEGSKA come from the germline V gene (reference sequence). Losses at the gene ends were 0 bases for V and 4 bases for J; bases not matched to a gene: 7. CDR3 sequence: CSARDLREGPDTQYF. CDR3 in DNA: TGCAGTGCTAGAGATCTGAGGGAGGGCCCAGATACGCAGTATTTT.